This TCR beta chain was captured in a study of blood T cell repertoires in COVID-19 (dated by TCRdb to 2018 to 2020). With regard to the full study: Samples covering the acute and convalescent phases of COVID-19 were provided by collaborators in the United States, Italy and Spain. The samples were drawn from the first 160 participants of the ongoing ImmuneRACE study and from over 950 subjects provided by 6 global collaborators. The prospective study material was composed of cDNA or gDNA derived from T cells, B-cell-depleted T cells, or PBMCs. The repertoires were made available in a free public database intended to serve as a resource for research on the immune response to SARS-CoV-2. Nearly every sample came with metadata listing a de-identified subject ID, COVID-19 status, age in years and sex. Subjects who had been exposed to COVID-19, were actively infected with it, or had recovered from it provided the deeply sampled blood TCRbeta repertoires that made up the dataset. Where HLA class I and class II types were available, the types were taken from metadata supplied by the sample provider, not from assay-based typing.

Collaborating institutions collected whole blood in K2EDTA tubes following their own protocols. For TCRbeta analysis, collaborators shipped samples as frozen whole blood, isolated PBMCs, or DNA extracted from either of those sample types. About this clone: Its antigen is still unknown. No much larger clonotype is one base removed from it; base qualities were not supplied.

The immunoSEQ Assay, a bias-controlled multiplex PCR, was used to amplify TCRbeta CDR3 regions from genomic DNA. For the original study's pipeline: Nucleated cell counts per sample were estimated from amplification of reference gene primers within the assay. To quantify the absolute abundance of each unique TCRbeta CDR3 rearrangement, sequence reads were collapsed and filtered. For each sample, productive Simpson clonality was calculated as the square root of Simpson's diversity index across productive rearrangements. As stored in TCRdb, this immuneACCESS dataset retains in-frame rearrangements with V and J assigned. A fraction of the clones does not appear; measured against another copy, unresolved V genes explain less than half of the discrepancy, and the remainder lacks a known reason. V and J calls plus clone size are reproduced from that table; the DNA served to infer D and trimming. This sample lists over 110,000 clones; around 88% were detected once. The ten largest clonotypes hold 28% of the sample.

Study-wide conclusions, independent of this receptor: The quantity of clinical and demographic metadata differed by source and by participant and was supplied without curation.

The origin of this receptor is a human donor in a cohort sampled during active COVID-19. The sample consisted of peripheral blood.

The CDR3 region reads CASSYPGQGGEKLFF. The base sequence is TGTGCCAGCAGTTATCCGGGACAGGGGGGCGAAAAACTGTTTTTT. The V and J genes are TRBV6-6 and TRBJ1-4, with 11 middle bases fitting TRBD1. From cysteine to phenylalanine, the CDR3 is 15 amino acids long. Only the CDR3 part of the read is kept: 45 bases, read in frame from the first base. The germline V gene (reference sequence) yields MNHNY for CDR1 and SVGAGI for CDR2. The junction shows trimming of 3 bases on V and 8 bases on J, and the gene matches do not reach 5 bases of it.